This T cell receptor (beta chain) appears in the sequencing data of a study of identical twins. Germline V gene sequence: CDR1 SEHNR, CDR2 FQNEAQ (reference sequence). Trimming left V 3 bases short and J 1 base short, with 11 bases between. This CDR3 has 15 amino acids. TCRdb recomputed calls from the 5' RACE reads with MiXCR, one row per CDR3 protein. This table has 570,000 or so distinct CDR3 sequences, roughly 9.5% appearing once. There are a few counts of this clonotype. The data were also submitted as part of a second study, on yellow fever vaccine responses in identical twins.

The clonotype originates from a woman under 30 in good health. The sample was PBMCs. V is TRBV7-9 and J is TRBJ2-3, with a weak D call TRBD1 (6 bases). Written as DNA, the CDR3 is TGTGCCAGCAGCTTGGGGGCGGCGGGCACAGATACGCAGTATTTT. It encodes CASSLGAAGTDTQYF.